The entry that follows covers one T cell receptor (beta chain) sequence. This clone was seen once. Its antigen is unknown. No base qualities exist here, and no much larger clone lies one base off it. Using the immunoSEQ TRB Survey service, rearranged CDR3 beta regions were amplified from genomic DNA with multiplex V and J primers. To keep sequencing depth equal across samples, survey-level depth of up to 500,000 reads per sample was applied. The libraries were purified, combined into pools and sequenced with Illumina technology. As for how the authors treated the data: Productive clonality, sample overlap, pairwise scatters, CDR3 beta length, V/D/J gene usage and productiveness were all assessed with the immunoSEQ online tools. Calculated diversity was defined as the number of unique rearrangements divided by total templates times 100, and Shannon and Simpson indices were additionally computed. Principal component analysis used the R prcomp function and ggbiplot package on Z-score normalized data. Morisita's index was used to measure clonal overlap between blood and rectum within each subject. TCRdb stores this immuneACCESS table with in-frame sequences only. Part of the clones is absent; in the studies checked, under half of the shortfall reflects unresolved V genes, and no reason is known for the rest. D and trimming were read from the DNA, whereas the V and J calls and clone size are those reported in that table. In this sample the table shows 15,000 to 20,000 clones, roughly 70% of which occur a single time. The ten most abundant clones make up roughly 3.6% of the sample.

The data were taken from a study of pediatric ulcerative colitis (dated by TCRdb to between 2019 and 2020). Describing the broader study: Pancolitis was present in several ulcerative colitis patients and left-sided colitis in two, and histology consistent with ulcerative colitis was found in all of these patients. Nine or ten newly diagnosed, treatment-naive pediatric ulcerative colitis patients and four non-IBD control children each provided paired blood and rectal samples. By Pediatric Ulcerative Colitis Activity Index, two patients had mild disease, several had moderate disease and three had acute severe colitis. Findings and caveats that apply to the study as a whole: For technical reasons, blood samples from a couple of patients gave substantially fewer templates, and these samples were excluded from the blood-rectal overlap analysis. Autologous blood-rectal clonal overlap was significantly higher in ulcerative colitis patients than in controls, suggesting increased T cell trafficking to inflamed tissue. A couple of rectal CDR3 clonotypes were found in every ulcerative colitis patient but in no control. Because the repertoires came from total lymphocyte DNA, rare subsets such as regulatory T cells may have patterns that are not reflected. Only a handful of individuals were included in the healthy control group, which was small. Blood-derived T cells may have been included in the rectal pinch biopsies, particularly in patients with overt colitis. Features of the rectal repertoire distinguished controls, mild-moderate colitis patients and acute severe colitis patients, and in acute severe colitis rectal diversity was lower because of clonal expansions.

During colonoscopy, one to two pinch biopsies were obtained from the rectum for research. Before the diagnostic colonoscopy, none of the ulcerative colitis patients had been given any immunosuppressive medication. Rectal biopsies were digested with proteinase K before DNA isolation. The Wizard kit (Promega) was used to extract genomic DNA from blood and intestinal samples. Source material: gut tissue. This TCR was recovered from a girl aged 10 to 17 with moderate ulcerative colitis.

The CDR3 loop reads CASSWTGNTEAFF. In nucleotides, the sequence is TGTGCCAGCAGCTGGACAGGGAACACTGAAGCTTTCTTT. The sequence is built from TRBV7-9 and TRBJ1-1; the central 7 bases match TRBD1. After removal of 4 bases from V and 1 base from J, the junction retains 0 bases not matched to a gene. CDR1 is given as SEHNR and CDR2 as FQNEAQ, both from the germline V gene (reference sequence). Inclusive of the bounding cysteine and phenylalanine, the CDR3 is 13 residues long. Kept here is only the CDR3 DNA, which spans 39 bases and is read in frame from base 1.